The 24 T cell receptor beta chains below come from one sample, sequenced in a study of CD8+CD57+ T cells in acquired aplastic anemia. Genomic DNA provided the template from which TCR beta VDJ and CDR3 profiles were obtained. One entry per CDR3 protein, called by TCRdb with MiXCR from the reads. Among some 140,000 distinct CDR3 sequences listed, roughly 40% were seen once. Specimen: sorted CD4+, CD8+, or CD8+CD57+ T cells (not recorded which) from PBMCs. These receptors all stem from a human donor in good health, serving as a control.

The sample holds a few counts of this clonotype. This rearrangement joins TRBV18 to TRBJ1-2; D gene unclear. V shed 3 bases and J shed 3 bases, with 11 bases lying between them. The CDR3 consists of 14 residues. Germline loops: CDR1 KGHSH, CDR2 LQKENI. CDR3 sequence: CASSPRQDHYGYTF. CDR3 bases: TGTGCCAGCTCACCCCGGCAGGATCACTATGGCTACACCTTC.

The sample holds many counts of this clonotype. This chain joins TRBV5-4 and TRBJ1-4, with a tentative D call TRBD1 (6 bases). The V end lost 4 bases, the J end lost 4 bases, and 11 bases lay between the germline ends. Germline V gene lookup returns CDR1 SGHNT and CDR2 YYREEE (reference sequence). CDR3 length: 14 residues. CDR3 DNA sequence: TGTGCCAGCAGCGCGGGACAAGTTAATGAAAAACTGTTTTTT. Translation: CASSAGQVNEKLFF.

This clonotype came up a few times. Since a much larger clone is just one base distant, this may be a read error. The chain carries TRBV6-1 and TRBJ1-1, with D possibly TRBD1 on 5 matching bases. This CDR3 is built from 13 residues. Germline CDR1 reads MNHNS; CDR2 reads SASEGT. The V end was cut by 4 bases, the J end by 5 bases, with 11 bases between. CDR3 loop: CASSVGTGTEAFF. CDR3 DNA: TGTGCCAGCAGTGTTGGGACCGGGACTGAAGCTTTCTTT.

This clonotype was seen more than once but under ten times. The germline gene is not matched at one end of the junction; a read error may be the cause. The genes are TRBV12-3 or TRBV12-4 and TRBJ2-1; 7 bases agree with TRBD2. This CDR3 spans 18 amino acids. CDR3 sequence: CASSTRRGETSRYSEQFF. The DNA of the CDR3 is TGTGCCAGCAGTACCCGAAGGGGTGAGACTAGCCGATACAGTGAGCAGTTCTTC.

This clonotype was counted at least ten times. The chain recombines TRBV24-1 with TRBJ2-1; 7 bases align to TRBD2. From germline, CDR1 is KGHDR and CDR2 SFDVKD. The CDR3 totals 15 residues. V lost 4 bases to trimming and J lost 6 bases; unmatched junction nucleotides: 8. CDR3 sequence: CATSDGLGRSNEQFF. Written as DNA, the CDR3 is TGTGCCACCAGTGACGGACTAGGTCGTAGCAATGAGCAGTTCTTC.

The chain is built from TRBV10-3 and TRBJ2-2; 9 nucleotides match TRBD2. The germline V gene has CDR1 ENHRY and CDR2 SYGVKD. The CDR3 has 13 residues. J was trimmed by 7 bases and V by 7 bases; bases with no gene match: 4. The CDR3 nucleotides read TGTGCCATCACGGCTAGCGGGATCGGGGAGCTGTTTTTT. Residues: CAITASGIGELFF.

V usage is TRBV7-2 and J usage is TRBJ2-7; maybe TRBD1 (6 bases). CDR1 and CDR2 (germline): SGHTA, FQGNSA. V lost 1 base and J lost 3, with 7 bases in between. CDR3 length: 13 amino acids. This CDR3 reads CASSLDRVYEQYF. The CDR3 DNA is TGTGCCAGCAGCTTAGACAGGGTCTACGAGCAGTACTTC. The full variable domain, with the rest looked up from reference TRBV7-2 and TRBJ2-7, is GAGVSQSPSNKVTEKGKDVELRCDPISGHTALYWYRQSLGQGLEFLIYFQGNSAPDKSGLPSDRFSAERTGGSVSTLTIQRTQQEDSAVYLCASSLDRVYEQYFGPGTRLTVT.

V usage is TRBV7-8 and J usage is TRBJ1-5; a possible D gene is TRBD1 (5 bases). Trimming took off 5 bases at V and 1 base at J, with 21 bases between the two ends. CDR1 and CDR2 from the germline V gene are SGHVS and FQNEAQ. CDR3 size: 18 residues. CDR3 sequence reads: CASSKRVQGGGSNQPQHF. The CDR3 DNA is TGTGCCAGCAGCAAAAGGGTCCAGGGCGGTGGAAGCAATCAGCCCCAGCATTTT.

The rearrangement joins TRBV24-1 to TRBJ2-1, with TRBD1 matching over 7 bases. The CDR3 covers 16 residues. V was pared by 3 bases and J by 6 bases, with 10 bases of the junction left unmatched. Germline V gene lookup returns CDR1 KGHDR and CDR2 SFDVKD. CDR3 in amino acids: CATSDQDRSHSNEQFF. The CDR3 DNA is TGTGCCACCAGTGATCAGGACAGGTCCCATTCCAATGAGCAGTTCTTC.

The chain has TRBV6-1 and TRBJ1-6; no clear D gene. V was shortened by 1 base and J by 10 bases, with 5 bases between the two germline ends. Germline V lookup: CDR1 MNHNS, CDR2 SASEGT. The CDR3 sequence is 12 residues long. The CDR3 spells CASSEGRSPLHF. CDR3 bases: TGTGCCAGCAGTGAAGGCCGCTCACCCCTCCACTTT.

The CDR3 loop reads CAISEFFPGQGDSPLHF. CDR3 nucleotides: TGTGCCATCAGTGAGTTCTTTCCGGGACAGGGTGATTCACCCCTCCACTTT. V is TRBV10-3 and J is TRBJ1-6, with TRBD1 matching over 9 bases. V was pared by 1 base and J by 8 bases, with 9 bases of the junction left unmatched. This CDR3 contains 17 residues. Germline CDR1 reads ENHRY; CDR2 reads SYGVKD.

This clonotype was seen repeatedly, ten times or more. CDR3 coding DNA: TGCAGTGCTAGAGAGCAGGGGCGGTCCTACGAGCAGTACTTC. Amino acids: CSAREQGRSYEQYF. This chain uses TRBV20-1 with TRBJ2-7, with D possibly being TRBD1 (6 bases). CDR1 is DFQATT and CDR2 is SNEGSKA in the germline V gene (reference sequence). CDR3 length: 14 amino acids. Trimming removed 0 bases from V and 1 base from J, with 10 bases in between.

This clonotype was seen at least ten times. V usage is TRBV6-1 and J usage is TRBJ1-6; unclear D gene. This CDR3 has 18 residues. Trimming removed 0 bases from V and 0 bases from J, with 12 bases in between. The V gene's germline CDR1 is MNHNS and CDR2 SASEGT. The DNA for the CDR3 is TGTGCCAGCAGTGAAGCGACACTGACGAGCTCCTATAATTCACCCCTCCACTTT. Its translation: CASSEATLTSSYNSPLHF.

Turning to this clonotype: A read error is possible here, since a much larger clone lies one base away. The rearrangement uses TRBV5-4 and TRBJ2-2; D not resolved. The CDR3 covers 12 residues. CDR1 and CDR2 (germline): SGHNT, YYREEE (reference sequence). Trimming shortened V by 1 base and J by 7 bases, and 5 bases separated the two germline ends. The CDR3 coding sequence is TGTGCCAGCAGCTTGAGTATCGGGGAGCTGTTTTTT. Its translation is CASSLSIGELFF.

Concerning this clonotype: This may be a read error, as it is one base from a much larger clone. The genes are TRBV10-3 and TRBJ1-3; no clear D gene. The germline V gene encodes CDR1 ENHRY and CDR2 SYGVKD. The CDR3 is made up of 17 amino acids. The CDR3 spells CASSQGGDGVSRNTVYF. CDR3 coding DNA: TGTGCCAGCAGTCAAGGAGGCGACGGAGTTAGCCGAAACACCGTATATTTT.

This chain joins TRBV20-1 and TRBJ1-2, with no clear D. The CDR3 consists of 12 residues. Germline V CDR1 and CDR2: DFQATT, SNEGSKA (reference sequence). V gave up 1 base and J gave up 7 bases, with 10 bases separating them. Written as DNA, the CDR3 is TGCAGTGCTAGAGCCGGCTGGGTTGGCTACACCTTC. Encoded protein: CSARAGWVGYTF.

This clonotype came up many times. This sequence joins TRBV12-3 or TRBV12-4 and TRBJ1-1; possibly TRBD1 for D (6 bases). There are 14 residues in the CDR3. Trimming removed 5 bases from V and 2 bases from J, with 12 bases in between. The CDR3 spells CASSIRGLNTEAFF. The CDR3 DNA is TGTGCCAGCAGTATCAGGGGATTAAACACTGAAGCTTTCTTT.

This clonotype was counted many times. The chain recombines TRBV5-1 with TRBJ1-2, with 7 bases that match TRBD1. CDR3 length equals 15 residues. With 4 bases clipped from V and 7 bases from J, the junction kept 13 bases outside the gene matches. Looked up from germline, CDR1 is SGHRS and CDR2 is YFSETQ. This CDR3 reads CASSPRTGLRVGYTF. The DNA of the CDR3 is TGCGCCAGCAGCCCGCGGACAGGCCTACGGGTTGGCTACACCTTC.

In this sample, this clonotype turned up many times. The chain has TRBV2 and TRBJ2-5; possible D gene TRBD2, 6 bases. There are 12 residues in the CDR3. Trimming stripped 6 bases from V and 5 bases from J, with 10 bases between. The germline V gene has CDR1 SNHLY and CDR2 FYNNEI. CDR3 region: CASRGGAETQYF. CDR3 sequence (DNA): TGTGCCAGCAGAGGAGGGGCGGAGACCCAGTACTTC.

The J gene is TRBJ1-2, the V gene TRBV5-5, with TRBD1 matching 8 bases. Germline assignment: CDR1 SGHKS and CDR2 YYEKEE (reference sequence). J was trimmed by 5 bases and V by 0 bases; bases with no gene match: 3. The CDR3 runs to 14 residues. The CDR3: CASSLDRGSYGYTF. In DNA, the CDR3 is TGTGCCAGCAGCTTGGACAGGGGGTCGTATGGCTACACCTTC.

This clonotype was observed a single time. The chain joins TRBV19 to TRBJ1-5, with a tentative D call TRBD1 (6 bases). Trimming shortened V by 2 bases and J by 6 bases, and 11 bases separated the two germline ends. CDR1 is LNHDA, CDR2 SQIVND, per germline (reference sequence). The CDR3 runs 14 residues. CDR3 in amino acids: CASSILQGRQPQHF. The CDR3 DNA reads as TGTGCCAGTAGTATACTACAGGGTCGTCAGCCCCAGCATTTT.

In its sample, this clonotype was seen a few times. The chain joins TRBV6-2 or TRBV6-3 to TRBJ1-1; D perhaps matches TRBD1 (6 bases). This CDR3 has 17 residues. Trimming shortened V by 0 bases and J by 4 bases, and 18 bases separated the two germline ends. In germline, CDR1 is MNHEY, CDR2 SVGEGT. CDR3: CASSYSPSGARGTEAFF. CDR3 bases: TGTGCCAGCAGTTACTCTCCATCGGGGGCTCGTGGCACTGAAGCTTTCTTT.

The genes are TRBV15 and TRBJ2-7; 9 bases fit TRBD1. The CDR3 runs to 14 residues. CDR1 LNHNV and CDR2 YYDKDF come from the germline V gene (reference sequence). Trimming cost V 4 bases and J 3 bases; bases outside gene matches: 4. In DNA, the CDR3 is TGTGCCACCAGCACCTCGACAGGGGGCTACGAGCAGTACGTC. This translates into CATSTSTGGYEQYV.

On this clonotype itself: A much larger clone differs by one base, so this may be a read error. This chain connects TRBV12-3 or TRBV12-4 to TRBJ1-1; D ambiguous. The CDR3 contains 14 residues. The chain's CDR3 is CASGFGGSGTEAFF. Written as DNA, the CDR3 is TGTGCCAGCGGTTTTGGTGGGTCCGGCACTGAAGCTTTCTTT.